The 7 T cell receptor beta chains in this list originate from one sample, sequenced in a study of cytotoxic CD8 clonotypes in ibrutinib-treated CLL. Measured with immunoSEQ multiplex PCR; TCRdb has only the in-frame clones, and not every one. The repertoire has tens of thousands of clones, about 68% of them found once; the top ten carry about 28%. The sample consisted of PBMCs, taken before ibrutinib treatment. All receptors come from a human donor with chronic lymphocytic leukemia.

This chain joins TRBV18 and TRBJ2-7; 10 bases match TRBD1. The V segment lost 2 bases and the J segment 5 bases; nucleotides outside the gene matches: 3. The CDR3 sequence is 14 residues long. Per germline, CDR1 KGHSH and CDR2 LQKENI. CDR3 in amino acids: CASSPSGTGDEQYF. The CDR3 DNA reads TGTGCCAGCTCACCATCCGGGACAGGGGACGAGCAGTACTTC.

This chain's CDR3 is CASSLWSLAGADTQYF. The DNA for the CDR3 is TGTGCCAGCAGCTTGTGGAGTTTAGCGGGCGCAGATACGCAGTATTTT. The chain has TRBV5-4 and TRBJ2-3, with 7 bases aligning to TRBD2. The CDR3 is 16 amino acids. J was trimmed by 4 bases and V by 1 base; bases with no gene match: 9. Germline V CDR1 and CDR2: SGHNT, YYREEE (reference sequence).

This clone occurred a few times. The V gene is TRBV6-5, the J gene TRBJ2-1, with TRBD1 matching over 10 bases. CDR1 and CDR2 (germline): MNHEY, SVGAGI. Trimming at V came to 0 bases and at J to 14 bases, leaving 7 bases not matched to a gene. The CDR3 is 14 residues long. The CDR3 protein is CASSYSTGTGVEFF. CDR3 bases: TGTGCCAGCAGTTACTCGACCGGGACAGGGGTCGAGTTCTTC.

The chain combines TRBV7-3 with TRBJ2-3; 8 bases map to TRBD1. The CDR3 totals 13 residues. V was pared by 4 bases and J by 5 bases, with 2 bases of the junction left unmatched. CDR1 and CDR2 from the germline V gene are SGHTA and FQGTGA. This CDR3 reads CASSSDREDTQYF. The CDR3 DNA follows: TGTGCCAGCAGCTCGGACAGGGAAGATACGCAGTATTTT. The whole variable domain, filled in from reference TRBV7-3 and TRBJ2-3, reads GAGVSQTPSNKVTEKGKYVELRCDPISGHTALYWYRQSLGQGPEFLIYFQGTGAADDSGLPNDRFFAVRPEGSVSTLKIQRTERGDSAVYLCASSSDREDTQYFGPGTRLTVL.

The chain couples TRBV19 to TRBJ2-3, with D perhaps matching TRBD1 or TRBD2 (6 bases each). This CDR3 has 15 amino acids. Deletions cut 5 bases from V and 3 bases from J, with 15 bases between. From germline, CDR1 is LNHDA and CDR2 SQIVND (reference sequence). The CDR3 nucleotides read TGTGCCAGTAGTCCTCGGAGGGGGATAACAGATACGCAGTATTTT. It yields the protein CASSPRRGITDTQYF.

The CDR3 nucleotides read TGTGCCATGAGAACGAGCTATGGCTACACCTTC. This gives the protein CAMRTSYGYTF. The rearrangement links TRBV6-6 to TRBJ1-2; D is ambiguous. This CDR3 has 11 amino acids. With 10 bases removed from V and 4 bases from J, the gap between germline ends came to 10 bases. Germline CDR1 is MNHNY and CDR2 is SVGAGI (reference sequence).

The sample holds a few counts of this clone. The chain is built from TRBV5-4 and TRBJ2-7; D is possibly TRBD1 (6 bases). The CDR3 totals 13 residues. V lost 4 bases, J lost 6 bases, and 14 bases lay in between. Germline CDR1 is SGHNT and CDR2 is YYREEE (reference sequence). Here the CDR3 DNA reads TGTGCCAGCAGCCGGCCGGACAGCATCGAGCAGTACTTC. It translates to CASSRPDSIEQYF.